A selection of T cell receptor beta chains follows, all from one sample in a study of T cell responses to AZD1222 COVID-19 vaccine. Measured with immunoSEQ multiplex PCR; TCRdb has only the in-frame clones, and not every one. The table lists some 150,000 clones, about 93% of them singletons. The material sequenced was peripheral blood, taken on day 0 of AZD1222 vaccination. The source of these receptors is an adult in good health. CDR3s include the opening cysteine and the closing phenylalanine or tryptophan. The order of the fields is D gene, clone size, V gene, J gene, CDR3 DNA, CDR3 protein. D genes are given only for firm matches. Rows may omit the clone size; those that give it use once, few, many or a size class.

TRBD1,-,TRBV13,TRBJ1-2,TGTGCCAGCAGCCCGGGACAGGGGGTAGGCTATGGCTACACCTTC,CASSPGQGVGYGYTF
-,-,TRBV19,TRBJ2-2,TGTGCCAGTAGTATTCACTCCAACGGGGAGCTGTTTTTT,CASSIHSNGELFF
TRBD2,-,TRBV10-3,TRBJ2-5,TGTGCCACCGACTCGGGGGGGGGCGAGGAGACCCAGTACTTC,CATDSGGGEETQYF
-,-,TRBV6-5,TRBJ1-1,TGTGCCAGCAGTTACTCGAGGCCAGGGAACACTGAAGCTTTCTTT,CASSYSRPGNTEAFF
TRBD2,-,TRBV11-2,TRBJ2-1,TGTGCCAGCAGCTTTGCGGGAGGGCTCCACAATGAGCAGTTCTTC,CASSFAGGLHNEQFF
TRBD2,once,TRBV4-1,TRBJ2-1,TGCGCCAGCAGCCAAGCAACTAGCGGGAGGGCCAAGGAGCAGTTCTTC,CASSQATSGRAKEQFF
-,-,TRBV9,TRBJ2-1,TGTGCCAGCAGCGTAAGTCCTATCACTCCGTTATCCTACAATGAGCAGTTCTTC,CASSVSPITPLSYNEQFF
-,-,TRBV27,TRBJ1-6,TGTGCCAGCAGTTCGAGGGACACTTATAATTCACCCCTCCACTTT,CASSSRDTYNSPLHF
TRBD1,once,TRBV2,TRBJ1-5,TGTGCCAGCAGTGATCAGGGGGGGAATAACAATCAGCCCCAGCATTTT,CASSDQGGNNNQPQHF
TRBD2,-,TRBV5-1,TRBJ2-1,TGCGCCAGCAGCACGGGACTAGCGGGAGGGGAGGGGTTGGCTGAGCAGTTCTTC,CASSTGLAGGEGLAEQFF
-,-,TRBV30,TRBJ2-7,TGTGCCTGGAGTGGGGGCCAGGATAACTCCTACGAGCAGTACTTC,CAWSGGQDNSYEQYF
TRBD2,-,TRBV5-1,TRBJ2-3,TGCGCCAGCAGCCTCACTAGCGGGAGGAGCACAGATACGCAGTATTTT,CASSLTSGRSTDTQYF
TRBD1,-,TRBV28,TRBJ1-4,TGTGCCAGCAGTTCCAACAGGGGAACTAATGAAAAACTGTTTTTT,CASSSNRGTNEKLFF
TRBD1,-,TRBV6-5,TRBJ2-7,TGTGCCAGCAGTTCGACAGGGCGCTACGAGCAGTACTTC,CASSSTGRYEQYF
-,-,TRBV12-5,TRBJ1-5,TGTGCTAGTGGTTTGGTGGGTGGAAGCAATCAGCCCCAGCATTTT,CASGLVGGSNQPQHF
-,once,TRBV5-4,TRBJ2-1,TGTGCCAGCAGCTTTGGGACTTCGGTATACAATGAGCAGTTCTTC,CASSFGTSVYNEQFF
-,-,TRBV7-2,TRBJ1-6,TGTGCCAGCAGCCCCATCGGAAGGGGAGGTTCACCCCTCCACTTT,CASSPIGRGGSPLHF
-,-,TRBV4-1,TRBJ2-7,TGCGCCAGCAGCCAAGAAAGTACCAGGGCCAACGAGCAGTACTTC,CASSQESTRANEQYF
-,once,TRBV28,TRBJ1-1,TGTGCCAGCAGTCGTACACTGAACACTGAAGCTTTCTTT,CASSRTLNTEAFF
-,-,TRBV5-4,TRBJ1-1,TGTGCCAGCAGCTTGGGGCGGAACACTGAAGCTTTCTTT,CASSLGRNTEAFF
TRBD2,-,TRBV19,TRBJ2-1,TGTGCCAGTAGTATGCTAGCGGGAGAAACCGGTGAGCAGTTCTTC,CASSMLAGETGEQFF
TRBD2,-,TRBV7-3,TRBJ2-1,TGTGCCAGCAGCTCGACTAGCGCGACTGGGGATGAGCAGTTCTTC,CASSSTSATGDEQFF
-,-,TRBV6-6,TRBJ1-4,TGTGCCAGCAAAGGTCCAAATGAAAAACTGTTTTTT,CASKGPNEKLFF
-,-,TRBV7-9,TRBJ2-7,TGTGCCAGCAGCTTAGCGACCGGGACTGCTTCCTACGAGCAGTACTTC,CASSLATGTASYEQYF
-,-,TRBV2,TRBJ1-1,TGTGCCAGCAGTGAAGTTCTCAGGGAAAATGTAGGGGCCAATGAAGCTTTCTTT,CASSEVLRENVGANEAFF
-,once,TRBV9,TRBJ2-7,TGTGCCAGCAGCGTAGTCCGGGGTATCTCCTACGAGCAGTACTTC,CASSVVRGISYEQYF
TRBD2,-,TRBV27,TRBJ2-2,TGTGCCAGCAGTTTAGGGGCTAGCGGCGGGGAGCTGTTTTTT,CASSLGASGGELFF
-,-,TRBV4-1,TRBJ2-5,TGCGCCAGCAGCCAACCCGGGTTCCAAGAGACCCAGTACTTC,CASSQPGFQETQYF
TRBD1,-,TRBV6-1,TRBJ2-7,TGTGCCAGCAGATCCGGGACAGGGGCCTACGAGCAGTACTTC,CASRSGTGAYEQYF
-,-,TRBV6-5,TRBJ2-1,TGTGCCAGCTTGGGCGGCGCCTACAATGAGCAGTTCTTC,CASLGGAYNEQFF
TRBD1,-,TRBV5-1,TRBJ2-2,TGCGCCAGCAGCTCAGGACAGGGTAGGGTCACCGGGGAGCTGTTTTTT,CASSSGQGRVTGELFF
TRBD1,-,TRBV5-1,TRBJ2-3,TGCGCCAGCAGCTCTGGACAGGCCGATACGCAGTATTTT,CASSSGQADTQYF
-,-,TRBV19,TRBJ2-1,TGTGCCAGTAGGTTGGCGGGATTGTACAATGAGCAGTTCTTC,CASRLAGLYNEQFF
-,-,TRBV12-2,TRBJ2-1,TGTGCAAGTCGCTTAGCGGGGCTAGCGGGGTTCTACAATGAGCAGTTCTTC,CASRLAGLAGFYNEQFF
-,-,TRBV12-3/TRBV12-4,TRBJ2-1,TGTGCCAGCAGTGTCATAGGTGAGCAGTTCTTC,CASSVIGEQFF
-,-,TRBV12-3/TRBV12-4,TRBJ2-3,TGTGCCAGCAGTTCAATAGTCACAGATACGCAGTATTTT,CASSSIVTDTQYF
-,-,TRBV29-1,TRBJ2-5,TGCAGCGTTGTTAATGTGTACCAAGAGACCCAGTACTTC,CSVVNVYQETQYF
-,-,TRBV9,TRBJ2-2,TGTGCCAGCAGCGTAGGAACAGTTTTCCCCGGGGAGCTGTTTTTT,CASSVGTVFPGELFF
TRBD1,-,TRBV6-5,TRBJ1-1,TGTGCCAGCGGGACAGGGAAAGCTTTCTTT,CASGTGKAFF
-,-,TRBV9,TRBJ2-1,TGTGCCAGCAGCCAAGGAGGGCCAGGGAATGAGCAGTTCTTC,CASSQGGPGNEQFF
-,-,TRBV3-1/TRBV3-2,TRBJ1-5,TGTGCCAGCAGCCAAGATCGACGTTTCAATCAGCCCCAGCATTTT,CASSQDRRFNQPQHF
TRBD2,once,TRBV5-1,TRBJ2-7,TGCGCCACCCGTAGCGGGAGCTCCTACGAGCAGTACTTC,CATRSGSSYEQYF
TRBD2,many,TRBV9,TRBJ2-7,TGTGCCAGCAGCGGCGGGGGTAGGTACGAGCAGTACTTC,CASSGGGRYEQYF
-,-,TRBV28,TRBJ1-6,TGTGCCAGCAGTCCCACAATATCTAATTCACCCCTCCACTTT,CASSPTISNSPLHF
-,-,TRBV12-3/TRBV12-4,TRBJ2-7,TGTGCCAGCAGTTTAACCGCCCACGAGCAGTACTTC,CASSLTAHEQYF
TRBD1,-,TRBV18,TRBJ1-6,TGTGCCAGCTCACCCACGGGACAGGGCGCCGATAATTCACCCCTCCACTTT,CASSPTGQGADNSPLHF
TRBD1,-,TRBV28,TRBJ1-5,TGTGCCAGCAGCCCAGACAGGGTCAATCAGCCCCAGCATTTT,CASSPDRVNQPQHF
-,-,TRBV4-2,TRBJ2-1,TGTGCCAGCAGCCAAGTAGCGTCGGGAACTTACAATGAGCAGTTCTTC,CASSQVASGTYNEQFF
-,-,TRBV3-1/TRBV3-2,TRBJ2-7,TGTGCCAGCAGCCAAGTTAGGGCTAGCCTCGGATACGAGCAGTACTTC,CASSQVRASLGYEQYF
-,-,TRBV19,TRBJ1-5,TGTGCCAGTAGTACACAGGGTGTAGTTCAGCCCCAGCATTTT,CASSTQGVVQPQHF
-,few,TRBV25-1,TRBJ2-5,TGTGCCAGCAGTGAACTGGATGAAGAGACCCAGTACTTC,CASSELDEETQYF
-,-,TRBV5-4,TRBJ2-3,TGTGCCAGCAGCCCCGAAGCTACAGATACGCAGTATTTT,CASSPEATDTQYF
-,-,TRBV2,TRBJ1-6,TGTGCCAGCGGAGAAGGGCCTTATAATTCACCCCTCCACTTT,CASGEGPYNSPLHF
-,-,TRBV12-5,TRBJ2-1,TGTGCTAGTGGTTTGTCTGACAATGAGCAGTTCTTC,CASGLSDNEQFF
-,-,TRBV30,TRBJ2-5,TGTGCCTGGATATGGGGGGCCGGGGCTCGGGAGACCCAGTACTTC,CAWIWGAGARETQYF
-,-,TRBV19,TRBJ1-6,TGTGCCAGTAGTATGTACAGCAGCTCCTATAATTCACCCCTCCACTTT,CASSMYSSSYNSPLHF
TRBD2,once,TRBV2,TRBJ2-1,TGTGCCAGCACTAGCGGGAGGGAGGACAATGAGCAGTTCTTC,CASTSGREDNEQFF